This TCR beta chain is drawn from a study of shared clonotypes between healthy human individuals. Study-wide results and caveats: Large depth notwithstanding, sorted-subset sequencing proved incomplete by rarefaction.

The length of the CDR3 is 14 residues. Trimming pared 3 bases from V and 7 bases from J, leaving 10 bases between. Germline V gene lookup returns CDR1 KGHSH and CDR2 LQKENI. The protocol was immunoSEQ multiplex PCR, while the TCRdb copy is restricted to in-frame clones and leaves out a portion. The sample lists about 960,000 clones, 60% to 85% occurring once. As to this clone: Its antigen remains unknown.

This chain links TRBV18 with TRBJ1-6; no clear D gene. Sequenced input: memory CD4+ T cells sorted from blood. Subset noted: CD45RA-negative fraction. The receptor comes from a man between 18 and 35 years old in good health. CDR3 coding DNA: TGTGCCAGCTCACCTCCCGGGGTGAATTCACCCCTCCACTTT. Translated: CASSPPGVNSPLHF.